This note documents a single T cell receptor delta chain sequence. This clone was counted only a few times. The antigen it binds to is not known. Within one base of it there is no much larger clone, and no base qualities were kept. Libraries were constructed by PCR. The instrument was an Illumina MiSeq. The original pipeline was this. When TRDV repertoire clonotype frequencies were reported, any clonotype that had only a single read was left out. After TCRdb called clones again from the public reads with CATT, rows with identical DNA were merged. The V and J calls follow TCRdb's processing rather than the paper's. The sample profile shows about 1,600 delta-chain clones; 16% of them were found once. The ten largest clones capture less than 70% of the sample. Bulk sequencing of complete TCR delta chain (Vdelta2) repertoires was performed to track the frequency of functionally characterized gamma9delta2 T cell clones. The Dutch blood bank supplied purchased peripheral blood from anonymous healthy donors. The gamma9delta2 T cells analyzed in the study were derived from peripheral blood of healthy donors.

Via the germline V gene, CDR1 is GEAIGNYY and CDR2 EKD. Clipping removes 1 base from V and 0 bases from J, with 14 as the unmatched junction base count. The cysteine opens and the phenylalanine closes a CDR3 of 19 amino acids. The DNA shown is the 57-base CDR3, in frame from base 1. The data are from a study of TRDV2 sequences in healthy donors (dated by TCRdb to about 2020). A note on the overall study: Some 19 single-cell-derived gamma9delta2 T cell clones spanning the full range of antitumor activity were TCR-sequenced and traced within the bulk repertoire.

General conclusions and limits of the study: The observed TCRdelta repertoires were strongly focused, but the frequency of each clonotype showed no correlation with the antitumor functional potential of the corresponding clone. The TCRdelta clonotypes of several highly reactive clones appeared rare, since those clonotypes could not be detected in the bulk sequencing data from the donors of those clones.

The receptor comes from a human donor in good health. The chain links TRDV2 with TRDJ1; TRDD3 fits 9 bases in the junction. The sample consisted of Vd2+ gamma-delta T cells from blood. Reading the label with the study, this specimen's cell subset or site is: TCR Vdelta2-expressing (gamma9delta2) T cells. The encoded CDR3 is CACDTLRQTGGHYTDKLIF. The nucleotide sequence is given as TGTGCCTGTGACACTCTGCGTCAGACTGGGGGACATTACACCGATAAACTCATCTTT.